What follows are 4 T cell receptor beta chains derived from one specimen sequenced in a study of CXCR3-negative and CXCR3-positive naive CD8 T cells. The antigens these receptors bind are not known. 5' RACE with UMI labels generated the TRB cDNA libraries. TCRdb re-called the 5' RACE reads; every CDR3 protein appears as one record, without DNA. The table lists under 150,000 distinct CDR3 sequences. General observations from the study: The study found more hydrophobic TRB CDR3s in CXCR3-positive naive cells than in CXCR3-negative naive cells.

Material for sequencing was naive CXCR3+ CD8+ T cells from blood. Subset: CD45RO-CCR7+CD27+CD95- naive CD8+ T cells expressing CXCR3 (TNR3+). The source of these receptors is a human donor in good health. Some clones in this sample may be carry-over from other donors' samples.

The chain uses TRBV10-3 and TRBJ2-7; the D call of TRBD1 rests on TCRdb alone, since no DNA is present to check it. Germline lookup yields CDR1 ENHRY and CDR2 SYGVKD. The CDR3 totals 13 residues. This CDR3 is CAIRGQGNYEQYF.

The chain joins TRBV7-9 to TRBJ1-2. Germline V gene sequence: CDR1 SEHNR, CDR2 FQNEAQ (reference sequence). The CDR3 extends over 12 amino acids. The CDR3 sequence: CASTAWLDGYTF.

The chain employs TRBV5-1 and TRBJ2-3; with no DNA, the TCRdb D assignment of TRBD1 cannot be verified. Germline CDR1 and CDR2: SGHRS and YFSETQ. The CDR3 is 15 amino acids. The CDR3 sequence is CASSLDTGGIDTQYF.

The V and J genes are TRBV6-6 and TRBJ2-3; TCRdb returns TRBD1, unconfirmable since there is no DNA. This CDR3 spans 12 amino acids. CDR1 is MNHNY, CDR2 SVGAGI, per germline (reference sequence). CDR3 protein: CASQGNPDTQYF.